The rows below give T cell receptor beta chains drawn from one sample of a study of T cells in Graves' hyperthyroidism and ophthalmopathy. TCRdb used MiXCR to reprocess the multiplex PCR reads, holding one entry per CDR3 protein. The sample consists of around 760,000 distinct CDR3 sequences, about a third of them appearing once. Sequencing input: blood. These TCRs come from a middle-aged woman with Graves' hyperthyroidism. Both conserved end residues are part of each CDR3. D genes are given only for firm matches. The size entry is marked missing in some rows and otherwise reads once, few, many or a size class.

J gene,D gene,V gene,clone size,CDR3 DNA,CDR3 protein
TRBJ1-2,NA,TRBV7-2,NA,TGTGCCAGCAGCCAAGGAAACCTCTATGGCTACACCTTC,CASSQGNLYGYTF
TRBJ2-7,NA,TRBV15,many,TGTGCCACCAGCAGACCTTACCCCCCCTACGAGCAGTACTTC,CATSRPYPPYEQYF
TRBJ1-1,NA,TRBV11-3,few,TGTGCCAGCAGCTCGGAAGACGCAGGGAGGAACACTGAAGCTTTCTTT,CASSSEDAGRNTEAFF
TRBJ1-4,NA,TRBV10-1,NA,TGCGCCAGCAACCCGTGCCGGCCCCCGTACACAGTTCTCAAGTCAACTAATGAAAAACTGTTTTTT,CASNPCRPPYTVLKSTNEKLFF
TRBJ2-3,TRBD2,TRBV10-2,NA,TGCGCCAGCCGGACTAGCGGGAGTATGGATACGCAGTATTTT,CASRTSGSMDTQYF
TRBJ2-7,TRBD2,TRBV7-2,many,TGTGCCAGCAGCCCCCGGACTAGCGGGGTCCAGACCTACGAGCAGTACTTC,CASSPRTSGVQTYEQYF
TRBJ1-2,NA,TRBV25-1,NA,TGCGCCAGCAGCCAAGGATCATTCCGATCTAGCGACTTCTATGGCTACACCTTC,CASSQGSFRSSDFYGYTF
TRBJ2-7,TRBD1,TRBV6-5,few,TGTGCCAGCAGGGGAACAGGGGGCGCGTACGAGCAGTACTTC,CASRGTGGAYEQYF
TRBJ1-6,TRBD1,TRBV4-3,many,TGCGCCAGCACCACAGGGGGGACAGGAAATTCACCCCTCCACTTT,CASTTGGTGNSPLHF
TRBJ1-1,NA,TRBV12-5,NA,TGTGCTAGTGGTTTGGGGCGGGCTAACACTGAAGCTTTCTTT,CASGLGRANTEAFF
TRBJ2-5,NA,TRBV7-9,many,TGTGCCAGCAGCTTAGGGGCCGGACTCATCCAAGAGACCCAGTACTTC,CASSLGAGLIQETQYF
TRBJ2-5,TRBD2,TRBV10-3,NA,TGTGCCATCAGTGAACGGACTAGCGGGGGCGATGGGGAGACCCAGTACTTC,CAISERTSGGDGETQYF
TRBJ1-5,NA,TRBV10-3,NA,TGTGCCATCAGTGACAGGGAGGAAGAGACCCAGCATTTT,CAISDREEETQHF
TRBJ1-2,NA,TRBV7-9,NA,TGTGCCAGCAGCTTAAGGCCCGGCGCCGAAAGCTACACCTTC,CASSLRPGAESYTF
TRBJ2-7,NA,TRBV5-6,few,TGTGCCAGCAGCATTCCACCCGCTCGGGGCGAGCAGTACTTC,CASSIPPARGEQYF
TRBJ2-3,NA,TRBV4-3,NA,TGCGCCAGCAGCCCGGACCCAGGCGATACGCAGTATTTT,CASSPDPGDTQYF
TRBJ2-1,NA,TRBV19,NA,TGTGCCAGTAGTCGACAGGCGGGAGTGAATGAGCAGTTCTTC,CASSRQAGVNEQFF
TRBJ1-2,TRBD1,TRBV7-8,many,TGTGCCAGCACTCCGACAGGGTCGGTCGAAGGCTACACCTTC,CASTPTGSVEGYTF
TRBJ1-2,NA,TRBV2,few,TGTGCCAGCAGCCAAGAAGGCAGGGGAGATGGCTACACCTTC,CASSQEGRGDGYTF
TRBJ2-5,NA,TRBV13,many,TGTGCCAGCAGCCCTCCACAGGGCCGAGAGACCCAGTACTTC,CASSPPQGRETQYF
TRBJ2-5,NA,TRBV12-3/TRBV12-4,many,TGTGCCAGCAGGGGTCAAGAGACCCAGTACTTC,CASRGQETQYF
TRBJ2-7,TRBD1,TRBV3-1,few,TGTGCCAGCAGCCAGACCACAGGGGTCAAGCAGTACTTC,CASSQTTGVKQYF
TRBJ1-1,NA,TRBV10-3,many,TGTGCCATCAGAGGGGCAATGAACACTGAAGCTTTCTTT,CAIRGAMNTEAFF
TRBJ2-2,NA,TRBV20-1,NA,TGCAGTGCCCAAGGACAGATTAACACCGGGGAGCTGTTTTTT,CSAQGQINTGELFF
TRBJ1-3,NA,TRBV4-1,NA,TGCGCCAGCAGCCAGCAGAGGGTGTCAACTGGAAACACCATATATTTT,CASSQQRVSTGNTIYF
TRBJ1-3,NA,TRBV7-8,once,TGTGCCAGCAGCTTAGTGGCCGATCGCTCTGGAAACACCAGATATTTT,CASSLVADRSGNTRYF
TRBJ1-2,TRBD1,TRBV5-6,many,TGTGCCAGCAGCCCCTCGGACAGGCGAACTAACTATGGCTACACCTTC,CASSPSDRRTNYGYTF